This T cell receptor beta chain derives from a study of blood T cell repertoires in COVID-19 (TCRdb year 2020). For the study in its entirety: Collaborator samples came from the United States, Italy and Spain and covered acute and convalescent phases of COVID-19. The material from the prospective study consisted of cDNA or gDNA derived from T cells, B-cell-depleted T cells, or PBMCs. Deeply sampled blood TCRbeta repertoires from subjects exposed to, actively infected with, or recovered from COVID-19 were included in the dataset. A freely available public database, intended as a resource for researchers studying the immune response to SARS-CoV-2, is where the repertoires were released. The samples were drawn from the first 160 participants of the ongoing ImmuneRACE study and from 1,254 subjects provided by 6 global collaborators. Nearly every sample came with metadata listing a de-identified subject ID, COVID-19 status, age in years and sex. Where available, HLA class I and class II types were taken from metadata supplied by the sample provider and were not determined by assay-based typing. Findings and caveats that apply to the study as a whole: How much clinical and demographic metadata was included differed by source and by participant, and the metadata was provided uncurated.

TCRbeta CDR3 regions were amplified from genomic DNA using the immunoSEQ Assay, a bias-controlled multiplex PCR. In the original analysis: The number of nucleated cells in each sample was estimated by amplification of reference gene primers within the assay. Sequence reads were collapsed and filtered to measure the absolute abundance of every unique TCRbeta CDR3 rearrangement. Productive Simpson clonality was computed per sample as the square root of Simpson's diversity index over productive rearrangements. Imported from immuneACCESS, the table was reduced by TCRdb to in-frame sequences with V and J called. These copies leave out some clones; in studies compared against another copy, an unresolved V gene accounts for under half, and the cause of the remainder is not known. V, J and clone size were drawn from that table, and D and trimming were deduced from the DNA. The sample table records more than 65,000 clones; 80% to 90% of these occur just once. The top ten clonotypes cover roughly 5.4% of the sample.

Notes on this clone: Its cognate antigen has yet to be identified. Within one base of it there is no much larger clone, and no base qualities were kept.

Trimmed from V: 1 base; trimmed from J: 2 bases; junction bases lacking a gene match: 3. The CDR3 holds 16 amino acids from the cysteine to the phenylalanine. This entry keeps only the CDR3 DNA: 48 bases, framed from base 1. The germline V gene (reference sequence) gives CDR1 as SEHNR and CDR2 as FQNEAQ. Each collaborating institution followed its own protocols to collect whole blood in K2EDTA tubes. For TCRbeta analysis, collaborators shipped samples in one of three forms: frozen whole blood, isolated PBMCs, or DNA extracted from either of those sample types. This receptor chain uses TRBV7-9 and TRBJ2-2, and 8 junction bases match TRBD2. This TCR was sampled from a man aged 45-65 years with active COVID-19. Sequencing was performed on peripheral blood. Here is the DNA: TGTGCCAGCAGCTTAGGCGGGGGGTCTAACACCGGGGAGCTGTTTTTT. This yields the protein CASSLGGGSNTGELFF.